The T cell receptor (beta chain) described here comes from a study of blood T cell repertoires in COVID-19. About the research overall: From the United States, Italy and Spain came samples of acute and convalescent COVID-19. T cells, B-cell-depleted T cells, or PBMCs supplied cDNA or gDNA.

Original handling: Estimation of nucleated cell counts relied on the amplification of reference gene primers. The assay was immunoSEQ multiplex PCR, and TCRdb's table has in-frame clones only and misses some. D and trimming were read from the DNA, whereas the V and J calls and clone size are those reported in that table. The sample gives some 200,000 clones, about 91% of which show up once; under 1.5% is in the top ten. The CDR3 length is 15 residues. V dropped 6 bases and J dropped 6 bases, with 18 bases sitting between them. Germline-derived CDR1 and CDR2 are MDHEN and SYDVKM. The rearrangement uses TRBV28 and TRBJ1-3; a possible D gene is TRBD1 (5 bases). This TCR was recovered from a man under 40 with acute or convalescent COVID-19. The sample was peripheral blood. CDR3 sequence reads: CASRVREGRINTIYF. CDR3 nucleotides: TGTGCCAGCAGGGTTCGGGAGGGGAGGATAAACACCATATATTTT.